A single T cell receptor (beta chain) is shown here with its context. Its antigen is still unknown. Libraries were prepared by immunoSEQ multiplex PCR; TCRdb keeps only in-frame clonotypes and omits some of them. Of 90,000 to 120,000 clones listed, approximately 89% are singletons. The sample comes from a study of T cell responses to AZD1222 COVID-19 vaccine. Study findings and constraints: At baseline, seropositivity was found in only 5 to 7 AZD1222 recipients. Clonal diversity was possibly underestimated; the donors were predominantly white British and more often female. After the peak T cell response, and only then, were repertoires sampled.

Germline V gives CDR1 KGHSH, CDR2 LQKENI. The CDR3 is 15 amino acids. The V and J ends lost 1 base and 1 base, in that order; junction bases with no gene match: 2. Sequencing used peripheral blood, obtained on day 0 of AZD1222 vaccination. This clonotype was sampled from an adult in good health. This rearrangement joins TRBV18 to TRBJ2-7; TRBD2 agrees at 9 bases. CDR3 in DNA: TGTGCCAGCTCACCACTACTAGCGGGTTCCTACGAGCAGTACTTC. This translates into CASSPLLAGSYEQYF.